This is a list of T cell receptor beta chains from one sample in a study of OX40 agonist ivuxolimab in advanced cancers. Assay: immunoSEQ multiplex PCR; the TCRdb copy retains only in-frame clones and omits some. The table records around 51,000 clones, around nine tenths of them present only once. Sequenced here: CD4+ or CD8+ T cells sorted from blood, sampled in a trial of the OX40 agonist ivuxolimab. These receptors all come from an adult with an advanced solid tumor such as melanoma, head and neck, liver or kidney cancer. Each CDR3 is given with its conserved first and last residue. Fields, in order: D gene, V gene, J gene, clone size, CDR3 DNA, CDR3 protein. A D gene is named only where the DNA matches it firmly. For some rows the clone size is stated as once, few or many, or as a class when expanded; others skip it.

d_gene: -; v_gene: TRBV18; j_gene: TRBJ2-1; abundance: once; CDR3nt: TGTGCCAGCTCACCCTACAATGAGCAGTTCTTC; CDR3aa: CASSPYNEQFF
d_gene: -; v_gene: TRBV6-5; j_gene: TRBJ2-1; abundance: -; CDR3nt: TGTGCCAGCAGGGACTGGGGGCGGGATGAGCAGTTCTTC; CDR3aa: CASRDWGRDEQFF
d_gene: -; v_gene: TRBV28; j_gene: TRBJ2-2; abundance: -; CDR3nt: TGTGCCAGCAGTCCGCTTGTGGGGCCCGGGGAGCTGTTTTTT; CDR3aa: CASSPLVGPGELFF
d_gene: -; v_gene: TRBV5-1; j_gene: TRBJ2-6; abundance: -; CDR3nt: TGCGCCAGCAGCTTGGGGGGTAACTCTGGGGCCAACGTCCTGACTTTC; CDR3aa: CASSLGGNSGANVLTF
d_gene: -; v_gene: TRBV5-8; j_gene: TRBJ1-4; abundance: -; CDR3nt: TGTGCCAGCAGCCCGGGAGGTGGAGGTGAAAAACTGTTTTTT; CDR3aa: CASSPGGGGEKLFF
d_gene: -; v_gene: TRBV5-1; j_gene: TRBJ2-5; abundance: -; CDR3nt: TGCGCCAGCAGCTTCATCGGAGAAGAGACCCAGTACTTC; CDR3aa: CASSFIGEETQYF
d_gene: TRBD1; v_gene: TRBV7-3; j_gene: TRBJ2-3; abundance: -; CDR3nt: TGTGCCAGCAGTTTGACAGGGGGCGCGGATACGCAGTATTTT; CDR3aa: CASSLTGGADTQYF
d_gene: -; v_gene: TRBV28; j_gene: TRBJ1-1; abundance: -; CDR3nt: TGTGCCAGCAGTCAACCGGGACAATCCCCTGAAGCTTTCTTT; CDR3aa: CASSQPGQSPEAFF
d_gene: TRBD1; v_gene: TRBV5-1; j_gene: TRBJ2-5; abundance: -; CDR3nt: TGCGCCAGCAACAAAGCCCGGGGACAGGGCGGAAAGACCCAGTACTTC; CDR3aa: CASNKARGQGGKTQYF
d_gene: -; v_gene: TRBV7-2; j_gene: TRBJ2-3; abundance: -; CDR3nt: TGTGCCAGCAGCTCGGGAGTAAATACGCAGTATTTT; CDR3aa: CASSSGVNTQYF
d_gene: TRBD1; v_gene: TRBV10-3; j_gene: TRBJ2-1; abundance: -; CDR3nt: TGTGCCATCAGTGAGTCGGGACAGGAATACAATGAGCAGTTCTTC; CDR3aa: CAISESGQEYNEQFF
d_gene: TRBD1; v_gene: TRBV5-5; j_gene: TRBJ1-1; abundance: -; CDR3nt: TGTGCCAGCAGCTCGCGATACGGGACAGGGAACACTGAAGCTTTCTTT; CDR3aa: CASSSRYGTGNTEAFF
d_gene: -; v_gene: TRBV5-1; j_gene: TRBJ2-2; abundance: -; CDR3nt: TGCGCCAGCAGCTTGTCGGGCACCGGGGAGCTGTTTTTT; CDR3aa: CASSLSGTGELFF
d_gene: TRBD1; v_gene: TRBV29-1; j_gene: TRBJ2-5; abundance: -; CDR3nt: TGCAGCGTTTGGACAGGGGGGAAACAAGAGACCCAGTACTTC; CDR3aa: CSVWTGGKQETQYF
d_gene: -; v_gene: TRBV6-1; j_gene: TRBJ2-1; abundance: -; CDR3nt: TGTGCCAGCAGTGAAGGTTACAATGAGCAGTTCTTC; CDR3aa: CASSEGYNEQFF
d_gene: -; v_gene: TRBV25-1; j_gene: TRBJ2-3; abundance: -; CDR3nt: TGTGCCAGCAGGGAGAGACAGGGCACAGATACGCAGTATTTT; CDR3aa: CASRERQGTDTQYF
d_gene: -; v_gene: TRBV5-4; j_gene: TRBJ2-1; abundance: -; CDR3nt: TGTGCCAGCAGCTCCTCAGGGTTATACAATGAGCAGTTCTTC; CDR3aa: CASSSSGLYNEQFF
d_gene: TRBD2; v_gene: TRBV6-6; j_gene: TRBJ2-7; abundance: -; CDR3nt: TGTGCCAGCACCCTAGCGGGGGGGCTCGACGAGCAGTACTTC; CDR3aa: CASTLAGGLDEQYF
d_gene: TRBD2; v_gene: TRBV28; j_gene: TRBJ2-4; abundance: -; CDR3nt: TGTGCCAGCAGTTTACAAAGCGGGAGTCGAGACATTCAGTACTTC; CDR3aa: CASSLQSGSRDIQYF
d_gene: TRBD1; v_gene: TRBV28; j_gene: TRBJ1-2; abundance: -; CDR3nt: TGTGCCAGCAGCCTGACAGGGAAAGGGTATGGCTACACCTTC; CDR3aa: CASSLTGKGYGYTF
d_gene: -; v_gene: TRBV11-2; j_gene: TRBJ2-3; abundance: -; CDR3nt: TGTGCCAGCAGCTATGGTCTCGGGACTTCCCTCACAGATACGCAGTATTTT; CDR3aa: CASSYGLGTSLTDTQYF
d_gene: -; v_gene: TRBV19; j_gene: TRBJ2-2; abundance: once; CDR3nt: TGTGCCACCGCCGACCGCTACACCGGGGAGCTGTTTTTT; CDR3aa: CATADRYTGELFF
d_gene: TRBD2; v_gene: TRBV7-2; j_gene: TRBJ2-7; abundance: -; CDR3nt: TGTGCCAGCAGCTTAGCAATTTACGAACGGGGGGACTCCTACGAGCAGTACTTC; CDR3aa: CASSLAIYERGDSYEQYF
d_gene: -; v_gene: TRBV10-3; j_gene: TRBJ2-3; abundance: -; CDR3nt: TGTGCCATCAGTGTAAAACCAAATACGCAGTATTTT; CDR3aa: CAISVKPNTQYF
d_gene: TRBD2; v_gene: TRBV6-6; j_gene: TRBJ2-1; abundance: -; CDR3nt: TGTGCCGGCAAGAAAGCTAGCGGTGGGGGAGAGCAGTTCTTC; CDR3aa: CAGKKASGGGEQFF
d_gene: -; v_gene: TRBV9; j_gene: TRBJ2-3; abundance: -; CDR3nt: TGTGCCAGCAGCGTAGCAGGATCGGACACAGATACGCAGTATTTT; CDR3aa: CASSVAGSDTDTQYF
d_gene: -; v_gene: TRBV14; j_gene: TRBJ2-5; abundance: -; CDR3nt: TGTGCCAGCAGCCAAGATCTTATAGGGCGAGAGACCCAGTACTTC; CDR3aa: CASSQDLIGRETQYF
d_gene: TRBD2; v_gene: TRBV6-5; j_gene: TRBJ2-7; abundance: -; CDR3nt: TGTGCCAGCAGTTACGGCGGGAGAGGCGAGCAGTACTTC; CDR3aa: CASSYGGRGEQYF
d_gene: TRBD1; v_gene: TRBV27; j_gene: TRBJ2-7; abundance: -; CDR3nt: TGTGCCAGCAGTTCGGGACCGGGACAGGGGAAGTACGAGCAGTACTTC; CDR3aa: CASSSGPGQGKYEQYF
d_gene: TRBD1; v_gene: TRBV7-2; j_gene: TRBJ2-7; abundance: -; CDR3nt: TGTGCCAGCAGCACCAGGACAGGGGGCTCCTACGAGCAGTACTTC; CDR3aa: CASSTRTGGSYEQYF
d_gene: TRBD1; v_gene: TRBV6-5; j_gene: TRBJ2-2; abundance: -; CDR3nt: TGTGCCAGCAGACGAGACAGGGGTTCCGGGGAGCTGTTTTTT; CDR3aa: CASRRDRGSGELFF
d_gene: -; v_gene: TRBV30; j_gene: TRBJ2-1; abundance: -; CDR3nt: TGTGCCTGGAGTCCCGCGGTTGAGCAGTTCTTC; CDR3aa: CAWSPAVEQFF
d_gene: -; v_gene: TRBV6-1; j_gene: TRBJ2-7; abundance: -; CDR3nt: TGTGCCAGCAGTGAAGCGGGGGTCCACGAGCAGTACTTC; CDR3aa: CASSEAGVHEQYF
d_gene: TRBD1; v_gene: TRBV10-3; j_gene: TRBJ2-7; abundance: -; CDR3nt: TGTGCCATCAGGGGGGGACAGGGTTGGAACGAGCAGTACTTC; CDR3aa: CAIRGGQGWNEQYF
d_gene: -; v_gene: TRBV18; j_gene: TRBJ2-3; abundance: -; CDR3nt: TGTGCCAGCTCCCCGGGACTTAGTGCAGATACGCAGTATTTT; CDR3aa: CASSPGLSADTQYF
d_gene: TRBD1; v_gene: TRBV29-1; j_gene: TRBJ1-1; abundance: -; CDR3nt: TGCAGCTCCGGGACAGGGGGCACTGAAGCTTTCTTT; CDR3aa: CSSGTGGTEAFF
d_gene: -; v_gene: TRBV7-9; j_gene: TRBJ2-7; abundance: -; CDR3nt: TGTGCCAGCAGCTCTGGGGTAGGGACGCCGTACTTC; CDR3aa: CASSSGVGTPYF
d_gene: -; v_gene: TRBV7-2; j_gene: TRBJ2-7; abundance: -; CDR3nt: TGTGCCAGCAGCTTAGCCAGGGTGGGGGTAGCGGTCTACGAGCAGTACTTC; CDR3aa: CASSLARVGVAVYEQYF
d_gene: TRBD2; v_gene: TRBV10-3; j_gene: TRBJ2-7; abundance: once; CDR3nt: TGTGCCATCAGCGAAGGGCTAGCGGTTACCTACGAGCAGTACTTC; CDR3aa: CAISEGLAVTYEQYF
d_gene: -; v_gene: TRBV28; j_gene: TRBJ1-4; abundance: -; CDR3nt: TGTGCCAGCAGTTTCCCCTCTCTTGGGAAACTGTTTTTT; CDR3aa: CASSFPSLGKLFF
d_gene: -; v_gene: TRBV28; j_gene: TRBJ2-5; abundance: -; CDR3nt: TGTGCCAGCAGTTTAGCTGGACCGGGGACCCAGTACTTC; CDR3aa: CASSLAGPGTQYF
d_gene: -; v_gene: TRBV6-1; j_gene: TRBJ1-1; abundance: -; CDR3nt: TGTGCCAGCAGTGCAGGGGATCACACTGAAGCTTTCTTT; CDR3aa: CASSAGDHTEAFF
d_gene: TRBD1; v_gene: TRBV29-1; j_gene: TRBJ2-7; abundance: -; CDR3nt: TGCAGCGTTGAGGGACAGGGTCCCTACGAGCAGTACTTC; CDR3aa: CSVEGQGPYEQYF
d_gene: -; v_gene: TRBV19; j_gene: TRBJ1-1; abundance: few; CDR3nt: TGTGCCAGTAGTTGGGCAAACACTGAAGCTTTCTTT; CDR3aa: CASSWANTEAFF
d_gene: -; v_gene: TRBV11-3; j_gene: TRBJ2-7; abundance: -; CDR3nt: TGTGCCAGCAGCTCGGGGACCTACGAGCAGTACTTC; CDR3aa: CASSSGTYEQYF
d_gene: TRBD1; v_gene: TRBV6-4; j_gene: TRBJ2-3; abundance: -; CDR3nt: TGTGCCAGCAGTAGGGACAGAGGCACAGATACGCAGTATTTT; CDR3aa: CASSRDRGTDTQYF
d_gene: -; v_gene: TRBV7-8; j_gene: TRBJ1-2; abundance: -; CDR3nt: TGTGCCAGCAGCTTGGACAGTTATGTCGGGGGCTACACCTTC; CDR3aa: CASSLDSYVGGYTF
d_gene: -; v_gene: TRBV9; j_gene: TRBJ2-1; abundance: -; CDR3nt: TGTGCCAGCAGCGTAGCGGGAACCTACAATGAGCAGTTCTTC; CDR3aa: CASSVAGTYNEQFF